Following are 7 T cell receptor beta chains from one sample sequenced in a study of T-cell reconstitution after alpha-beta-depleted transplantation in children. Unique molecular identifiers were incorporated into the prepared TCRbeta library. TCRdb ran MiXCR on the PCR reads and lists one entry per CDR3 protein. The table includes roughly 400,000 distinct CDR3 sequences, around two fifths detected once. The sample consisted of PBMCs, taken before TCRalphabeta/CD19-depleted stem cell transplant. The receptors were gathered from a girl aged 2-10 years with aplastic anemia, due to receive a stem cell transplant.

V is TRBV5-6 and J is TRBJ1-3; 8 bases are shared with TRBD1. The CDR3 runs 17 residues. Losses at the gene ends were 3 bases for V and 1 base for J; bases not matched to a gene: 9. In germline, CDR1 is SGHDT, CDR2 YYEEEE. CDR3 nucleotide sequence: TGTGCCAGCAGCTCACCGGACAGGGCCAAATCTGGAAACACCATATATTTT. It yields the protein CASSSPDRAKSGNTIYF. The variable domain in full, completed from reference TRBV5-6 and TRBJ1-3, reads DAGVTQSPTHLIKTRGQQVTLRCSPKSGHDTVSWYQQALGQGPQFIFQYYEEEERQRGNFPDRFSGHQFPNYSSELNVNALLLGDSALYLCASSSPDRAKSGNTIYFGEGSWLTVV.

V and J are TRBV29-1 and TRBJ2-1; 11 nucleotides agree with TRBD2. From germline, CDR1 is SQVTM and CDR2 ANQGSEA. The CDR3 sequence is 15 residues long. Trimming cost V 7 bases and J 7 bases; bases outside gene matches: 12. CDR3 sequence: CSASRGASGRNEQFF. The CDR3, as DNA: TGCAGCGCTTCGCGCGGGGCTAGCGGGAGGAATGAGCAGTTCTTC.

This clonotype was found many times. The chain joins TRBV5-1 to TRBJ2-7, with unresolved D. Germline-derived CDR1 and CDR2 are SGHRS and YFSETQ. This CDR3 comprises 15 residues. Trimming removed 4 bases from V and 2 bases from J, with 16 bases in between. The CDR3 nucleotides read TGCGCCAGCAGCCCCTACGGCACCTTCACCTACGAGCAGTACTTC. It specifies CASSPYGTFTYEQYF.

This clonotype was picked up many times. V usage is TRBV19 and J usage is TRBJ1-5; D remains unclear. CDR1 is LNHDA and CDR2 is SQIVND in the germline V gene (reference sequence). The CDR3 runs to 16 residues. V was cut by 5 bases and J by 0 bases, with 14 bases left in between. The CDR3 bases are TGTGCCAGTAGTGCACCGGGAGGAAATAGCAATCAGCCCCAGCATTTT. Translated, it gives CASSAPGGNSNQPQHF.

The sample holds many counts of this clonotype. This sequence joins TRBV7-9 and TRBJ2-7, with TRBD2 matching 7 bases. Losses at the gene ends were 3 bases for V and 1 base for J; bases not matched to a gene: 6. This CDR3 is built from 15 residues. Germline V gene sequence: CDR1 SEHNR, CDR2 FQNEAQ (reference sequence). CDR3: CASSLYGSGSYEQYF. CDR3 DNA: TGTGCCAGCAGCTTGTATGGTAGCGGGTCCTACGAGCAGTACTTC.

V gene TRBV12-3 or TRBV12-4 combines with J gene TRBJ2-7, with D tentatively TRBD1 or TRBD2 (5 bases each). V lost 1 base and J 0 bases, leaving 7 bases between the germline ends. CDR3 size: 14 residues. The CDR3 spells CASSLGDGSYEQYF. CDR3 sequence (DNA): TGTGCCAGCAGTTTAGGGGACGGCTCCTACGAGCAGTACTTC.

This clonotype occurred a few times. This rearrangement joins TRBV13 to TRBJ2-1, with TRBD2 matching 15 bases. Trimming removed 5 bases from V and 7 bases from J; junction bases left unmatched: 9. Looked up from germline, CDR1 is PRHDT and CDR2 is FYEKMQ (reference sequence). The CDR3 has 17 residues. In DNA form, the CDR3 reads TGTGCCAGCAGCGCGGAAGGACTAGCGGGGGGGGTGAATGAGCAGTTCTTC. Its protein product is CASSAEGLAGGVNEQFF.